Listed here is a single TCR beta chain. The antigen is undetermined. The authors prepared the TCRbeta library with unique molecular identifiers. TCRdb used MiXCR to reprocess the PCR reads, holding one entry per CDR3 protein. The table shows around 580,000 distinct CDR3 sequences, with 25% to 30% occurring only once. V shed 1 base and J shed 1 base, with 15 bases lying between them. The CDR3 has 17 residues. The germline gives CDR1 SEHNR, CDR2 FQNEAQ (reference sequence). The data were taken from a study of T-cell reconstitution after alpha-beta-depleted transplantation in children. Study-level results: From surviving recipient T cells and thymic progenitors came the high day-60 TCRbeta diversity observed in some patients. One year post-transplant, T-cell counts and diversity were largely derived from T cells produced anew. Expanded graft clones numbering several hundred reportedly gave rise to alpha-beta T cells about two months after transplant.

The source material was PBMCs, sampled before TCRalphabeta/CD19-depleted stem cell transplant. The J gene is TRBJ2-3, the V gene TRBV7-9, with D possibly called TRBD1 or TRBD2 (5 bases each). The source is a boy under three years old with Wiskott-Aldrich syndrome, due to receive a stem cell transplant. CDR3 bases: TGTGCCAGCAGCTTAGGGGTTGTGGGGGTCGGCACAGATACGCAGTATTTT. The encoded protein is CASSLGVVGVGTDTQYF.